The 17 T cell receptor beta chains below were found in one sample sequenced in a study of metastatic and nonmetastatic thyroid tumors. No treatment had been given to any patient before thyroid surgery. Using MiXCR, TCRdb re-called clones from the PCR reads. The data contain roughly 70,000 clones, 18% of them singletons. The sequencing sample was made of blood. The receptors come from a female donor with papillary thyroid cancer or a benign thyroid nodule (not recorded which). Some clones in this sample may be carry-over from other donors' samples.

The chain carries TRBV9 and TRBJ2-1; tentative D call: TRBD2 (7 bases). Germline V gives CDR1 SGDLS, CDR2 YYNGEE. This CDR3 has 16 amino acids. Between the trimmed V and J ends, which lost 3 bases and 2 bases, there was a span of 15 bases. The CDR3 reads CASSEGGSGTYNEQFF. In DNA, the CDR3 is TGTGCCAGCAGCGAGGGGGGAAGCGGGACCTACAATGAGCAGTTCTTC.

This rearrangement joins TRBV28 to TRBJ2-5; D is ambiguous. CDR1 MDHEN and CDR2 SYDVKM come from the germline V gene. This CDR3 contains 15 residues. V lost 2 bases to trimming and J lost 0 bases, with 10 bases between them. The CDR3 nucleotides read TGTGCCAGCAGTTTAGGAGCGAAGAACCAAGAGACCCAGTACTTC. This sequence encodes CASSLGAKNQETQYF.

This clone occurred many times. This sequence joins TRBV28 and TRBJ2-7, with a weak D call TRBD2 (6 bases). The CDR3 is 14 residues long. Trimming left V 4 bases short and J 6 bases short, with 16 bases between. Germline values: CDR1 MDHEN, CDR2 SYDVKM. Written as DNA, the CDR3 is TGTGCCAGCAGTTCTCACGGGAGCTTCGTCGAGCAGTACTTC. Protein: CASSSHGSFVEQYF.

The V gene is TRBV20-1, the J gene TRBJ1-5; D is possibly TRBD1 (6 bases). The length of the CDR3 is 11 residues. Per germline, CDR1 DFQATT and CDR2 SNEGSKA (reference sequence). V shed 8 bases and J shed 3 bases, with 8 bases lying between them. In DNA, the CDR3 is TGCAGTACAGGGTTCAATCAGCCCCAGCATTTT. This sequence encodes CSTGFNQPQHF.

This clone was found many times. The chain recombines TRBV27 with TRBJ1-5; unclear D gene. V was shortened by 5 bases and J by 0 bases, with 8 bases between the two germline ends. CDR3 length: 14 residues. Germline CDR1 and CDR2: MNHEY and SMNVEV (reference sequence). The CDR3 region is CASSPGYSNQPQHF. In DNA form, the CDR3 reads TGTGCCAGCAGTCCCGGATATAGCAATCAGCCCCAGCATTTT.

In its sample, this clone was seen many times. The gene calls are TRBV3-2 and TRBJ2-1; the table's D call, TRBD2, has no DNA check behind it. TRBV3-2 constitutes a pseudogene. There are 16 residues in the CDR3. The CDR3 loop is CASSPPRLAGDNEQFF. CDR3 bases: TGTGCCAGCAGCCCTCCGCGACTAGCGGGAGATAATGAGCAGTTCTTC.

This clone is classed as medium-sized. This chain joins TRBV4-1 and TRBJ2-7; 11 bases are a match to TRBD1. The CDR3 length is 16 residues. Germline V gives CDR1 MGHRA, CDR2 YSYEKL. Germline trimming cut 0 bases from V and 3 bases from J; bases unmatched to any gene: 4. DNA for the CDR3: TGCGCCAGCAGCCAAGATTCCGGGACAGGGGGCTACGAGCAGTACTTC. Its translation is CASSQDSGTGGYEQYF.

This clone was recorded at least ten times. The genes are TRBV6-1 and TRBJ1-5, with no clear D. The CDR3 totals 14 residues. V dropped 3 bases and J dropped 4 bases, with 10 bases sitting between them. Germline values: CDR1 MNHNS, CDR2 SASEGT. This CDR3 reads CASSERYPNQPQHF. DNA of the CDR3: TGTGCCAGCAGTGAGCGATATCCTAATCAGCCCCAGCATTTT.

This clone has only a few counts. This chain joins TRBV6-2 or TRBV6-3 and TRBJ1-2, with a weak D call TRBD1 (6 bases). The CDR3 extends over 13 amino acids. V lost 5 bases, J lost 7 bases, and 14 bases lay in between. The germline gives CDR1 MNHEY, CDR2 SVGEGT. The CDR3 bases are TGTGCCAGCAGTAGTACGACAGGAGGTGGCTACACCTTC. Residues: CASSSTTGGGYTF.

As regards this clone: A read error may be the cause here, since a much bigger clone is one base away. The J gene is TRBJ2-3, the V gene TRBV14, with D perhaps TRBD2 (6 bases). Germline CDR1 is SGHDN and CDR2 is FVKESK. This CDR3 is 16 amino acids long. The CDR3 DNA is TGTGCCAGCAGCCAAGGAATAGTCACTAGCACAAATACGCAGTATTTT. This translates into CASSQGIVTSTNTQYF.

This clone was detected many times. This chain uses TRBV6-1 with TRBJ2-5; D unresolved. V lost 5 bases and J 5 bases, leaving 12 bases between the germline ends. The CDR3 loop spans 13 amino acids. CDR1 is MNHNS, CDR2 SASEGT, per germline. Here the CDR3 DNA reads TGTGCCAGCAGTCTAGACCGTCGGGAGACCCAGTACTTC. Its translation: CASSLDRRETQYF.

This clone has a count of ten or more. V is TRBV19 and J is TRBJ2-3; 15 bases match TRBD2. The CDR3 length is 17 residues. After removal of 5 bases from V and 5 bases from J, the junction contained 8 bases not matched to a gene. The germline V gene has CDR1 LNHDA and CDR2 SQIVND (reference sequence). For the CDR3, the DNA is TGTGCCAGTAGTCCTGGACTAGCGGGAGGGCCAGGAGATACGCAGTATTTT. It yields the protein CASSPGLAGGPGDTQYF.

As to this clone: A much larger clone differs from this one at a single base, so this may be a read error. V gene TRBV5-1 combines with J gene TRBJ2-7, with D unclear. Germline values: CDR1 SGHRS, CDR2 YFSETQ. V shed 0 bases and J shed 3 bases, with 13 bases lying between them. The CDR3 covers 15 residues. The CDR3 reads CASSLELLGLYEQYF. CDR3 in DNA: TGCGCCAGCAGCTTGGAATTGTTAGGCCTCTACGAGCAGTACTTC.

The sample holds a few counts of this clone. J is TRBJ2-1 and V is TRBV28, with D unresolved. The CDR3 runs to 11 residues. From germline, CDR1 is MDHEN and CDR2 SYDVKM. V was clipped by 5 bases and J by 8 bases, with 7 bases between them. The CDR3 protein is CASSPYYEQFF. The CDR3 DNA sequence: TGTGCCAGCAGTCCCTATTATGAGCAGTTCTTC.

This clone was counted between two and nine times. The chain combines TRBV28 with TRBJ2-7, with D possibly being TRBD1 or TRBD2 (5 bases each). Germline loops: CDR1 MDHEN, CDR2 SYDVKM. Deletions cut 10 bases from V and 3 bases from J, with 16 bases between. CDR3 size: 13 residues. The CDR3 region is CATHTGGVYEQYF. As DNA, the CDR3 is TGTGCCACCCATACAGGAGGCGTCTACGAGCAGTACTTC.

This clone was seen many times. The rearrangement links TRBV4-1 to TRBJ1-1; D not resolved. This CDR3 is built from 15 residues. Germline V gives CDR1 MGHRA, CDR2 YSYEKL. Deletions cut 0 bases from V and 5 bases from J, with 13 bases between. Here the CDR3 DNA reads TGCGCCAGCAGCCAAGATTGGGGTGGGTGGACTGAAGCTTTCTTT. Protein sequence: CASSQDWGGWTEAFF.

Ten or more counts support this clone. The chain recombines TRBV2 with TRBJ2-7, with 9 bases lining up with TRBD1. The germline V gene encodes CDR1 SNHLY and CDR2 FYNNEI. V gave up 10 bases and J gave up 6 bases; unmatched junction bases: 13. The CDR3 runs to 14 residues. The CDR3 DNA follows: TGTGCCACATACCCGGGACAGGGTGAAAGCGAGCAGTACTTC. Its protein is CATYPGQGESEQYF.